This entry lists 28 T cell receptor beta chains sequenced from one sample in a study of cytomegalovirus exposure and HLA in healthy donors. Primers for the PCR totalled 60 Vbeta and 13 Jbeta. Assay used: immunoSEQ multiplex PCR; TCRdb lists only in-frame clones, some missing. The repertoire includes approximately 190,000 clones, 75% to 90% of them detected once, and 6.3% sits in the top ten. Material for sequencing was PBMCs. These receptors all come from a man aged 35 to 55 in good health and CMV-seropositive.

The chain employs TRBV10-3 and TRBJ2-1, with 9 bases identical to TRBD2. This CDR3 is built from 15 residues. Germline values: CDR1 ENHRY, CDR2 SYGVKD. V lost 8 bases and J lost 6; bases outside the gene matches: 11. The DNA of the CDR3 is TGTGCCATCGTCGGATCCCTACTAGCGGGCAATGAGCAGTTCTTC. Residues: CAIVGSLLAGNEQFF.

This clone has a single count. The CDR3 nucleotides read TGTGCCAGCAGTTCCACAGGCGGGGCCCTCCACTTT. This sequence encodes CASSSTGGALHF. The genes are TRBV28 and TRBJ1-6; possibly TRBD1 for D (5 bases). V lost 4 bases, J lost 14 bases, and 12 bases lay in between. This CDR3 is 12 amino acids long. CDR1 is MDHEN and CDR2 is SYDVKM in the germline V gene.

This chain uses TRBV7-2 with TRBJ2-3, with a weak D call TRBD1 (5 bases). Per germline, CDR1 SGHTA and CDR2 FQGNSA. The V end lost 0 bases, the J end lost 6 bases, and 13 bases lay between the germline ends. CDR3 length equals 15 residues. DNA of the CDR3: TGTGCCAGCAGCTTAGCAGGGGCAGGGCCCGATACGCAGTATTTT. It codes for CASSLAGAGPDTQYF.

This chain uses TRBV9 with TRBJ1-1, with 10 bases that match TRBD1. CDR1 and CDR2 (germline): SGDLS, YYNGEE. V lost 3 bases to trimming and J lost 6 bases; unmatched junction nucleotides: 5. CDR3 size: 14 residues. The CDR3 DNA sequence: TGTGCCAGCAGCGAAGGACAGGGGGTTTCTGAAGCTTTCTTT. It specifies CASSEGQGVSEAFF.

The genes are TRBV6-6 and TRBJ2-3; 13 bases are shared with TRBD2. The junction had 5 bases not matched to a gene; V was cut back by 5 bases and J by 3 bases. The CDR3 has 16 amino acids. Germline assignment: CDR1 MNHNY and CDR2 SVGAGI (reference sequence). The CDR3, as DNA: TGTGCCAGCAGTCTCGGGACTAGCGGGGCTACAGATACGCAGTATTTT. It specifies CASSLGTSGATDTQYF.

The chain combines TRBV28 with TRBJ1-5, with 9 bases matching TRBD1. Germline CDR1 and CDR2: MDHEN and SYDVKM. Unmatched junction bases numbered 4, after V lost 6 bases and J lost 4 bases. The CDR3 is 14 amino acids. In DNA form, the CDR3 reads TGTGCCAGCAGGGCGGACAGGGGAAATCAGCCCCAGCATTTT. Protein product: CASRADRGNQPQHF.

The chain joins TRBV9 to TRBJ2-5; 8 bases align to TRBD1. Germline V gives CDR1 SGDLS, CDR2 YYNGEE. V lost 0 bases to trimming and J lost 6 bases; unmatched junction nucleotides: 7. The CDR3 has 15 amino acids. The CDR3 is CASSVGAGGAKTQYF. The CDR3 DNA reads as TGTGCCAGCAGCGTAGGTGCAGGGGGCGCGAAGACCCAGTACTTC.

This rearrangement joins TRBV5-6 to TRBJ2-3; TRBD1 is a possible D gene (7 bases). The CDR3 runs to 13 residues. The V end lost 4 bases, the J end lost 4 bases, and 10 bases lay between the germline ends. Germline CDR1 reads SGHDT; CDR2 reads YYEEEE. CDR3: CASSGRGADTQYF. CDR3 DNA sequence: TGTGCCAGCAGCGGCAGGGGGGCAGATACGCAGTATTTT.

V usage is TRBV5-6 and J usage is TRBJ1-2; D unclear. Looked up from germline, CDR1 is SGHDT and CDR2 is YYEEEE. The CDR3 covers 15 residues. V lost 5 bases and J 0 bases, leaving 14 bases between the germline ends. The CDR3 nucleotides are TGTGCCAGCAGTCCTTCCAGGTTTACTAACTATGGCTACACCTTC. It translates to CASSPSRFTNYGYTF.

The V gene is TRBV5-3, the J gene TRBJ2-2; tentatively, D is TRBD1 (5 bases). TRBV5-3 has ORF status, its function being uncertain. Trimming left V 8 bases short and J 0 bases short, with 17 bases between. The CDR3 is made up of 16 amino acids. Written as DNA, the CDR3 is TGTGCCAGCATACTCGTAAGGACAACGAACACCGGGGAGCTGTTTTTT. Translating gives CASILVRTTNTGELFF.

This sequence joins TRBV7-9 and TRBJ2-3; TRBD2 agrees at 9 bases. V gave up 2 bases and J gave up 1 base; unmatched junction bases: 4. The length of the CDR3 is 16 residues. Germline CDR1 is SEHNR and CDR2 is FQNEAQ (reference sequence). The CDR3: CASSLMASGGTDTQYF. The CDR3 DNA reads TGTGCCAGCAGCTTAATGGCTAGCGGGGGCACAGATACGCAGTATTTT.

The chain joins TRBV7-9 to TRBJ2-2; TRBD1 might be the D (7 bases). Between the trimmed V and J ends, which lost 4 bases and 7 bases, there was a span of 16 bases. Germline values: CDR1 SEHNR, CDR2 FQNEAQ (reference sequence). The CDR3 length is 15 residues. The CDR3: CASSSGTAGHGELFF. The CDR3 DNA reads TGTGCCAGCAGCTCCGGGACAGCGGGCCACGGGGAGCTGTTTTTT.

The chain has TRBV18 and TRBJ2-6, with a weak D call TRBD2 (5 bases). The V end lost 3 bases, the J end lost 0 bases, and 18 bases lay between the germline ends. Germline CDR1 KGHSH, CDR2 LQKENI. This CDR3 region has 19 residues. The CDR3 DNA follows: TGTGCCAGCTCACCCACCGGGAATGTATTGGACTCTGGGGCCAACGTCCTGACTTTC. Protein: CASSPTGNVLDSGANVLTF.

The chain employs TRBV5-6 and TRBJ1-4, with unresolved D. This CDR3 contains 12 residues. V was pared by 2 bases and J by 3 bases, with 2 bases between. Germline CDR1 reads SGHDT; CDR2 reads YYEEEE. The CDR3 reads CASSFANEKLFF. CDR3 in DNA: TGTGCCAGCAGCTTCGCTAATGAAAAACTGTTTTTT.

J is TRBJ1-1 and V is TRBV6-5; 9 positions match TRBD1. Germline V gene data show CDR1 as MNHEY and CDR2 as SVGAGI. The CDR3 is made up of 15 amino acids. V trimming: 4 bases; J trimming: 5 bases; junction bases outside the gene matches: 8. Written as DNA, the CDR3 is TGTGCCAGCAGTTCACCGGGACAGGGTAGAACTGAAGCTTTCTTT. It specifies CASSSPGQGRTEAFF.

V and J are TRBV2 and TRBJ2-7; 7 bases match TRBD1. The CDR3 sequence is 12 residues long. CDR1 and CDR2 (germline): SNHLY, FYNNEI. The V and J ends lost 9 bases and 2 bases, in that order; junction bases with no gene match: 4. The CDR3 DNA reads TGTGCCAGAGGGACAGAAACCTACGAGCAGTACTTC. Protein: CARGTETYEQYF.

A single count supports this clone. The chain recombines TRBV19 with TRBJ2-1; TRBD2 matches 11 bases. The ends lost 2 bases at V and 7 bases at J; junction bases unmatched: 1. The CDR3 is 14 residues long. The germline CDR1 and CDR2 sequences are LNHDA and SQIVND (reference sequence). The CDR3 nucleotides read TGTGCCAGTAGTATACTAGCGGGGGGAAATGAGCAGTTCTTC. Translated: CASSILAGGNEQFF.

The chain links TRBV9 to TRBJ1-5, with TRBD1 matching 8 bases. The CDR3 contains 14 residues. The germline V gene encodes CDR1 SGDLS and CDR2 YYNGEE. Trimming cost V 3 bases and J 2 bases; bases outside gene matches: 1. The CDR3 is CASSAGGGNQPQHF. CDR3 nucleotide sequence: TGTGCCAGCAGCGCAGGGGGCGGCAATCAGCCCCAGCATTTT.

The chain recombines TRBV7-6 with TRBJ2-7, with 7 bases aligning to TRBD2. V gave up 1 base and J gave up 1 base; unmatched junction bases: 13. Germline CDR1 reads SGHVS; CDR2 reads FNYEAQ. The CDR3 covers 18 residues. The CDR3 loop reads CASSLGARDYGRSYEQYF. DNA of the CDR3: TGTGCCAGCAGCTTAGGAGCCCGGGACTACGGGAGATCCTACGAGCAGTACTTC.

The chain joins TRBV5-6 to TRBJ1-4, with 7 bases fitting TRBD1. CDR1 and CDR2 from the germline V gene are SGHDT and YYEEEE. The CDR3 spans 15 residues. Trimming at V came to 2 bases and at J to 6 bases, leaving 7 bases not matched to a gene. The CDR3 nucleotides are TGTGCCAGCAGCTTTGGGACAGCCATATATGAAAAACTGTTTTTT. Translation: CASSFGTAIYEKLFF.

As regards this clone: A read error may produce the germline difference seen at one junction end. The rearrangement uses TRBV7-9 and TRBJ2-2; D uncertain. CDR1 and CDR2 from the germline V gene are SEHNR and FQNEAQ (reference sequence). The CDR3 length is 10 residues. The CDR3 region has the DNA TGTTCCAGCAGTCAGGGGGAGCTGTTTTTT. Its translation: CSSSQGELFF.

This clone was counted once. The chain joins TRBV11-2 to TRBJ1-2, with 8 bases aligning to TRBD1. The CDR3 is made up of 16 amino acids. J was trimmed by 5 bases and V by 1 base; bases with no gene match: 9. Germline assignment: CDR1 SGHAT and CDR2 FQNNGV. CDR3 sequence: CASSLGGTGGGYGYTF. The CDR3 coding sequence is TGTGCCAGCAGCTTAGGGGGCACAGGGGGAGGGTATGGCTACACCTTC.

This chain links TRBV6-1 with TRBJ1-4, with a possible D match to TRBD1 (6 bases). CDR1 and CDR2 (germline): MNHNS, SASEGT. This CDR3 is built from 15 residues. V was clipped by 7 bases and J by 0 bases, with 12 bases between them. In DNA, the CDR3 is TGTGCCAGCAAGGGCAGGGGTGCAACTAATGAAAAACTGTTTTTT. It codes for CASKGRGATNEKLFF.

This clone was recorded once. This chain joins TRBV6-5 and TRBJ2-2; unclear D gene. V was pared by 2 bases and J by 4 bases, with 8 bases between. The CDR3 has 14 amino acids. Germline V gene sequence: CDR1 MNHEY, CDR2 SVGAGI. CDR3 DNA: TGTGCCAGCAGTTACGCAACGGGCACCGGGGAGCTGTTTTTT. It is translated as CASSYATGTGELFF.

J is TRBJ1-3 and V is TRBV10-2; 11 bases match TRBD1. The germline gives CDR1 WSHSY, CDR2 SAAADI. The length of the CDR3 is 18 residues. With 3 bases clipped from V and 1 base from J, the junction kept 8 bases outside the gene matches. The chain's CDR3 is CASSEVIGQGASGNTIYF. In nucleotides, the CDR3 is TGCGCCAGCAGTGAAGTTATAGGACAGGGGGCGTCTGGAAACACCATATATTTT.

The chain links TRBV9 to TRBJ1-2; D not certain. CDR3 length equals 15 residues. Trimming took 4 bases from V and 4 from J, leaving 17 bases between them. Germline CDR1 is SGDLS and CDR2 is YYNGEE. CDR3: CASSPGGLETYGYTF. CDR3 sequence (DNA): TGTGCCAGCAGCCCTGGAGGGCTTGAGACCTATGGCTACACCTTC.

This clone has a single count. The chain employs TRBV6-5 and TRBJ2-1; 13 positions match TRBD2. Per germline, CDR1 MNHEY and CDR2 SVGAGI. The CDR3 consists of 15 residues. The V gene end was trimmed by 7 bases and the J gene end by 9 bases; junction bases not matched to a gene: 9. CDR3 sequence reads: CASTSLAGGLGEQFF. CDR3 DNA sequence: TGTGCCAGCACCTCACTAGCGGGGGGGCTTGGTGAGCAGTTCTTC.

The chain is built from TRBV15 and TRBJ2-7, with 8 bases lining up with TRBD1. This CDR3 has 16 residues. CDR1 is LNHNV and CDR2 is YYDKDF in the germline V gene (reference sequence). V was pared by 1 base and J by 6 bases, with 11 bases of the junction left unmatched. The CDR3 DNA reads as TGTGCCACCAGCAGAGTGGTCGGGGCAGGGGGCGTCGAGCAGTACTTC. It yields the protein CATSRVVGAGGVEQYF.